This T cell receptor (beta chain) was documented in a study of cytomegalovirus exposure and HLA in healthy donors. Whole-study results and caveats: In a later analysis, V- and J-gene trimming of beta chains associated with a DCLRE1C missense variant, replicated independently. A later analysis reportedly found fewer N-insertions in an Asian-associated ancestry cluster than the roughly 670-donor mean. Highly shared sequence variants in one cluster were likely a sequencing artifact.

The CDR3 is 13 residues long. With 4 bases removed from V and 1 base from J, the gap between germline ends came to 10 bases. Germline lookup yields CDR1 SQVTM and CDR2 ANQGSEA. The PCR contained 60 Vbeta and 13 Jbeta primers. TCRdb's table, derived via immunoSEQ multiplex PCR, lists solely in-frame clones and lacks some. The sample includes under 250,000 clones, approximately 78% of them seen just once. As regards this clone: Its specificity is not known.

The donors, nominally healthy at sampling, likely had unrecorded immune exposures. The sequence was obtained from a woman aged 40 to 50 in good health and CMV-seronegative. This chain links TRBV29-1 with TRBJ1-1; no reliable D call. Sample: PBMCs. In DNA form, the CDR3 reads TGCAGCGTTGTAGCTCAGTGGAACACTGAAGCTTTCTTT. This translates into CSVVAQWNTEAFF.